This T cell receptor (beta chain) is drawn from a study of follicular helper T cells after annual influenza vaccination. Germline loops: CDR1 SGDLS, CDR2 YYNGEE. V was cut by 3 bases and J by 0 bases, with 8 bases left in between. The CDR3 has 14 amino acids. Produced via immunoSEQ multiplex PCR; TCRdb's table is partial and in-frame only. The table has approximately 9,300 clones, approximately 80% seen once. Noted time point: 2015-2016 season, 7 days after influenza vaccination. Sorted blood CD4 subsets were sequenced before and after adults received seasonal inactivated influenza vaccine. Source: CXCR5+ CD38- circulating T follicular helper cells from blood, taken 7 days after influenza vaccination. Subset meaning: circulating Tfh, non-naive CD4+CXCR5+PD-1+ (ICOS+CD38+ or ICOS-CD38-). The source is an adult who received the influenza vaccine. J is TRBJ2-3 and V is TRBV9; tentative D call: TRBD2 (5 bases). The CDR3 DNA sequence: TGTGCCAGCAGCGAAGCGGCTAGCACAGATACGCAGTATTTT. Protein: CASSEAASTDTQYF.